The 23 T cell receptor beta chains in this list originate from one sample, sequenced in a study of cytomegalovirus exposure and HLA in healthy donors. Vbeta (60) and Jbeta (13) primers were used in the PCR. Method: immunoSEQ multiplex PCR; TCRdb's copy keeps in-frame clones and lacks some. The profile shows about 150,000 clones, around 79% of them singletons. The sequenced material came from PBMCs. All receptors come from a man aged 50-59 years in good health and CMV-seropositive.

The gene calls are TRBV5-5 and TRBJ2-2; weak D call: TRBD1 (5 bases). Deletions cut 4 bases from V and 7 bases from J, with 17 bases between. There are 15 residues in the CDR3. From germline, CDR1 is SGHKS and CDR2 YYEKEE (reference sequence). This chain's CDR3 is CASSLKWGDGGELFF. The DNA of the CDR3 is TGTGCCAGCAGCCTGAAGTGGGGCGATGGCGGGGAGCTGTTTTTT.

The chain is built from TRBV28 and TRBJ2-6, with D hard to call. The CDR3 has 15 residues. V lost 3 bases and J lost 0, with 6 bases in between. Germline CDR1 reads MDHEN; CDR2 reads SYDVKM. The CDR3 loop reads CASSFMSSGANVLTF. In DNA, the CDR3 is TGTGCCAGCAGTTTCATGAGCTCTGGGGCCAACGTCCTGACTTTC.

CDR3 DNA sequence: TGTGCCAGCAGCTTAGTACTAGCGGACTCCTACGAGCAGTACTTC. Residues: CASSLVLADSYEQYF. The chain carries TRBV11-2 and TRBJ2-7, with 8 bases that match TRBD2. V dropped 1 base and J dropped 0; count of bases not matched to a gene: 2. This CDR3 comprises 15 residues. Germline CDR1 reads SGHAT; CDR2 reads FQNNGV.

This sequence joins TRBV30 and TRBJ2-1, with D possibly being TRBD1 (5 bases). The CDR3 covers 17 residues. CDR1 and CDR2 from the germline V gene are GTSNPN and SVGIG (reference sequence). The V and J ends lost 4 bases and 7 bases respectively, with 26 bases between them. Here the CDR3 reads CAWTLGAPTAPRNEQFF. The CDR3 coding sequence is TGTGCCTGGACCCTTGGGGCCCCGACAGCTCCAAGAAATGAGCAGTTCTTC. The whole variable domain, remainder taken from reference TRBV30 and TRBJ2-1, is SQTIHQWPATLVQPVGSPLSLECTVEGTSNPNLYWYRQAAGRGLQLLFYSVGIGQISSEVPQNLSASRPQDRQFILSSKKLLLSDSGFYLCAWTLGAPTAPRNEQFFGPGTRLTVL.

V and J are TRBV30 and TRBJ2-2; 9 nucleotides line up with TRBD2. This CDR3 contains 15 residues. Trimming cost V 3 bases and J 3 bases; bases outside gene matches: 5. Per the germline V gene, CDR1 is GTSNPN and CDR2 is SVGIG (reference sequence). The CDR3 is CAWRLGGRDTGELFF. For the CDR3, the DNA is TGTGCCTGGAGGCTGGGCGGGAGGGACACCGGGGAGCTGTTTTTT.

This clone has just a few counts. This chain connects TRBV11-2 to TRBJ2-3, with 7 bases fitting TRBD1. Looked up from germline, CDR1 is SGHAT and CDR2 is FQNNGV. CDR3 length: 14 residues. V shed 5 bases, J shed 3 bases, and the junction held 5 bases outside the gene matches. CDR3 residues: CASSLTGMTDTQYF. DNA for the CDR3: TGTGCCAGCAGCCTGACAGGGATGACAGATACGCAGTATTTT.

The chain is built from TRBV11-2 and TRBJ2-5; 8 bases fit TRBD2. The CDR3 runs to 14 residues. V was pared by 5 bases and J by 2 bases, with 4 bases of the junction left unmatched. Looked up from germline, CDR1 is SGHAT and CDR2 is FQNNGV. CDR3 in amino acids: CASSQTSGQETQYF. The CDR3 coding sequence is TGTGCCAGCAGCCAAACTAGCGGACAAGAGACCCAGTACTTC.

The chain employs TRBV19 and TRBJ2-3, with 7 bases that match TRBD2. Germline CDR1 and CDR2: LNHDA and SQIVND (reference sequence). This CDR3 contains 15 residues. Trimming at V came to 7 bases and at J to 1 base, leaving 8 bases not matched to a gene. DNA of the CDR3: TGTGCCAGTAACCCGGCTAGCGGTGGCACAGATACGCAGTATTTT. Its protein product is CASNPASGGTDTQYF.

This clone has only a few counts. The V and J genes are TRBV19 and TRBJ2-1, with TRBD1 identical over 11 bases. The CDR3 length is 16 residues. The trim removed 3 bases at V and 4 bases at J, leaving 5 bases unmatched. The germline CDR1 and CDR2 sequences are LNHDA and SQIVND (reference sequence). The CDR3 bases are TGTGCCAGTAGTATCTCCGGGACAGGGGGATACAATGAGCAGTTCTTC. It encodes CASSISGTGGYNEQFF.

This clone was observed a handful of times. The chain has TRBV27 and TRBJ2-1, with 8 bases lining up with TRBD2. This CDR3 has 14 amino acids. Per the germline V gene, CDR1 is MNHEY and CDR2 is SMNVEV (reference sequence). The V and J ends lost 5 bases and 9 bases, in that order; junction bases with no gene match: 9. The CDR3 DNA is TGTGCCAGCAGTACCGGGACTAGGGAGGGTGAGCAGTTCTTC. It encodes CASSTGTREGEQFF.

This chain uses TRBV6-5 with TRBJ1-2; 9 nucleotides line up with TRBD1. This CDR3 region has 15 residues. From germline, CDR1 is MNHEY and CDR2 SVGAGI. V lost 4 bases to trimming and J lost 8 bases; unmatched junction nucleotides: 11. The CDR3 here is CASSSHQTGGEGYTF. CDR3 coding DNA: TGTGCCAGCAGTTCCCACCAGACAGGGGGAGAGGGCTACACCTTC.

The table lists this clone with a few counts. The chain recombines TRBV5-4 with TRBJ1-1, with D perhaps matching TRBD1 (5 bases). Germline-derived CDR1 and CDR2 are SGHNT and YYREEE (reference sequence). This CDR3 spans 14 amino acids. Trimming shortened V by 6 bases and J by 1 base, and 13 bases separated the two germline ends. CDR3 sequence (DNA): TGTGCCAGCAACGGAGGGGTTCCGAACACTGAAGCTTTCTTT. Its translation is CASNGGVPNTEAFF. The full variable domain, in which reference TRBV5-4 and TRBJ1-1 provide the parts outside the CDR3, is ETGVTQSPTHLIKTRGQQVTLRCSSQSGHNTVSWYQQALGQGPQFIFQYYREEENGRGNFPPRFSGLQFPNYSSELNVNALELDDSALYLCASNGGVPNTEAFFGQGTRLTVV.

CDR3: CASSLTEDSPLHF. The CDR3 nucleotides are TGTGCCAGCAGCTTGACGGAGGATTCACCCCTCCACTTT. The rearrangement links TRBV9 to TRBJ1-6; D is uncertain. Germline loops: CDR1 SGDLS, CDR2 YYNGEE. There are 13 residues in the CDR3. Trimming shortened V by 4 bases and J by 8 bases, and 10 bases separated the two germline ends.

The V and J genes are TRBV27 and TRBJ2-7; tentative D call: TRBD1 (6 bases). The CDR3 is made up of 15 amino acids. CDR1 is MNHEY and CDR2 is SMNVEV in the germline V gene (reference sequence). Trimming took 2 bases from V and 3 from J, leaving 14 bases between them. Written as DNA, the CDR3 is TGTGCCAGCAGTTTAGCCGGGACAAATCACTACGAGCAGTACTTC. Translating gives CASSLAGTNHYEQYF.

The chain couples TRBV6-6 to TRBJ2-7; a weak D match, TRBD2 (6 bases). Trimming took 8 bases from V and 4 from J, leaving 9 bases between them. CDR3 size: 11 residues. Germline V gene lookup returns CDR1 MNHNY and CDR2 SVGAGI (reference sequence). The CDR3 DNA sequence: TGTGCCAGCTTTAGCGGATACGAGCAGTACTTC. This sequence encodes CASFSGYEQYF.

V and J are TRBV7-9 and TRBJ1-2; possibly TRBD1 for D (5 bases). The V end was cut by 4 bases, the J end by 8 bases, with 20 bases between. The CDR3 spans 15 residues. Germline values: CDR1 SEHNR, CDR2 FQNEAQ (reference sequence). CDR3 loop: CASSWGQGAPGGYTF. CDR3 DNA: TGTGCCAGCAGCTGGGGCCAAGGCGCCCCAGGAGGCTACACCTTC.

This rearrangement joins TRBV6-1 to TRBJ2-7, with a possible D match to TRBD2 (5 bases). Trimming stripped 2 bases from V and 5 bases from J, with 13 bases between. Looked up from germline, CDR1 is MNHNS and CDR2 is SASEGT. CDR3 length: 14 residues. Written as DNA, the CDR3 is TGTGCCAGCAGTGAATTAGAGGGAGTCCACGAGCAGTACTTC. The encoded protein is CASSELEGVHEQYF.

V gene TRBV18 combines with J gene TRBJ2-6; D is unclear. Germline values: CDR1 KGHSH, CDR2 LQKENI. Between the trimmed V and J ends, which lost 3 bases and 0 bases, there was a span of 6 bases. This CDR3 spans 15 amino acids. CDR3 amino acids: CASSPDNSGANVLTF. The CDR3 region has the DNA TGTGCCAGCTCACCCGACAACTCTGGGGCCAACGTCCTGACTTTC.

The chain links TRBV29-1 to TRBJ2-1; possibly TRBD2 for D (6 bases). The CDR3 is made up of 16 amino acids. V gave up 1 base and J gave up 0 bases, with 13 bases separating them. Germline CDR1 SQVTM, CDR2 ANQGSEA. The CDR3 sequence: CSVEVTERASYNEQFF. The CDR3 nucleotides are TGCAGCGTTGAAGTCACTGAGCGGGCCTCCTACAATGAGCAGTTCTTC.

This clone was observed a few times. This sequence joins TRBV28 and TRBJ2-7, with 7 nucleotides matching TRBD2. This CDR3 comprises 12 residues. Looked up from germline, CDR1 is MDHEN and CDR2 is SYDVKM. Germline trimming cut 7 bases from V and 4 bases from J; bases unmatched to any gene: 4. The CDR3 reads CASTNSGYEQYF. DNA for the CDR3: TGTGCCAGCACGAATAGCGGGTACGAGCAGTACTTC.

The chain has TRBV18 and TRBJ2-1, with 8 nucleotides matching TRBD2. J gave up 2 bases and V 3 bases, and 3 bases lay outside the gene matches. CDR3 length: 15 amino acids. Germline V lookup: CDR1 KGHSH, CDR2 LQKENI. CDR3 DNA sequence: TGTGCCAGCTCACCGAGCGGGGGCGCCTACAATGAGCAGTTCTTC. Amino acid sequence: CASSPSGGAYNEQFF.

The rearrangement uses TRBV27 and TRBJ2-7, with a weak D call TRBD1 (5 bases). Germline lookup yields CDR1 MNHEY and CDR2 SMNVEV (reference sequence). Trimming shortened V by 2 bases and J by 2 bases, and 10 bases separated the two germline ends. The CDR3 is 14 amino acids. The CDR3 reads CASSLNRPTYEQYF. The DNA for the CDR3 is TGTGCCAGCAGTTTAAACAGGCCCACCTACGAGCAGTACTTC.

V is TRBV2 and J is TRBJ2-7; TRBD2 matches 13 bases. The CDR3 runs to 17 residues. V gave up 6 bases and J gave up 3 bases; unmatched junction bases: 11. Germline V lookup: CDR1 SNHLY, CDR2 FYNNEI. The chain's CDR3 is CASSPGLAGEGNYEQYF. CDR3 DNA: TGTGCCAGCAGCCCCGGACTAGCGGGAGAGGGGAACTACGAGCAGTACTTC.